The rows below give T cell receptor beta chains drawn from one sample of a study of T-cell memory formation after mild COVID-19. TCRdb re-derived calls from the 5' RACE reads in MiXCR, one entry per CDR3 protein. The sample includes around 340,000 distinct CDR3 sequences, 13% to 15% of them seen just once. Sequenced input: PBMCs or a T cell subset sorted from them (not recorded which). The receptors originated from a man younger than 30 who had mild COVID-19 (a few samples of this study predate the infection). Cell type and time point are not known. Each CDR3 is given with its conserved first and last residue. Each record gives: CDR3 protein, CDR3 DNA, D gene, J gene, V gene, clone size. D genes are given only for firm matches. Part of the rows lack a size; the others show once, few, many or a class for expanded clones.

CDR3 protein: CASNTGASGTYEQYF; CDR3 DNA: TGTGCCAGCAACACAGGGGCGAGTGGAACCTACGAGCAGTACTTC; D gene: TRBD1; J gene: TRBJ2-7; V gene: TRBV6-5; clone size: many
CDR3 protein: CSAYRSGGQETQYF; CDR3 DNA: TGCAGTGCTTACCGAAGCGGGGGGCAAGAGACCCAGTACTTC; D gene: TRBD2; J gene: TRBJ2-5; V gene: TRBV20-1; clone size: .
CDR3 protein: CASSQVLGGGRSETQYF; CDR3 DNA: TGTGCCAGCAGCCAAGTTTTAGGGGGGGGCCGTTCAGAGACCCAGTACTTC; D gene: .; J gene: TRBJ2-5; V gene: TRBV4-2; clone size: .
CDR3 protein: CATLRSREDEQYF; CDR3 DNA: TGTGCCACCTTAAGAAGTAGGGAAGACGAGCAGTACTTC; D gene: .; J gene: TRBJ2-7; V gene: TRBV18; clone size: few
CDR3 protein: CASSSATGNYNEQFF; CDR3 DNA: TGTGCCAGCAGCTCCGCCACCGGGAACTACAATGAGCAGTTCTTC; D gene: .; J gene: TRBJ2-1; V gene: TRBV7-2; clone size: many
CDR3 protein: CASSPLDERPDTQYF; CDR3 DNA: TGTGCCAGCAGCCCTTTAGACGAGAGGCCAGATACGCAGTATTTT; D gene: .; J gene: TRBJ2-3; V gene: TRBV28; clone size: .
CDR3 protein: CASSQPGAGPEQYF; CDR3 DNA: TGCGCCAGCAGCCAACCGGGAGCAGGCCCCGAGCAGTACTTC; D gene: .; J gene: TRBJ2-7; V gene: TRBV4-1; clone size: .
CDR3 protein: CASSLGPVNSPLHF; CDR3 DNA: TGTGCCAGCAGTTTAGGACCGGTTAATTCACCCCTCCACTTT; D gene: .; J gene: TRBJ1-6; V gene: TRBV12-3/TRBV12-4; clone size: .
CDR3 protein: CASSRDRTGTETQYF; CDR3 DNA: TGTGCCAGCAGCCGCGATCGGACAGGGACAGAGACCCAGTACTTC; D gene: TRBD1; J gene: TRBJ2-5; V gene: TRBV6-6; clone size: few
CDR3 protein: CASSLGGRTADKETQYF; CDR3 DNA: TGCGCCAGCAGCTTGGGGGGACGGACGGCGGACAAAGAGACCCAGTACTTC; D gene: .; J gene: TRBJ2-5; V gene: TRBV5-1; clone size: .
CDR3 protein: CASSQGDTQYF; CDR3 DNA: TGTGCCAGCAGTCAAGGAGATACGCAGTATTTT; D gene: .; J gene: TRBJ2-3; V gene: TRBV12-3/TRBV12-4; clone size: many
CDR3 protein: CASSSAGASGNTIYF; CDR3 DNA: TGTGCCAGCAGTAGCGCAGGGGCTTCTGGAAACACCATATATTTT; D gene: .; J gene: TRBJ1-3; V gene: TRBV6-5; clone size: few
CDR3 protein: CASGRVRGETQYF; CDR3 DNA: TGTGCCAGCGGGAGGGTAAGGGGGGAGACCCAGTACTTC; D gene: .; J gene: TRBJ2-5; V gene: TRBV6-6; clone size: few
CDR3 protein: CASLGTYANYGYTF; CDR3 DNA: TGTGCCAGCCTGGGGACATATGCTAACTATGGCTACACCTTC; D gene: .; J gene: TRBJ1-2; V gene: TRBV21-1; clone size: .
CDR3 protein: CASSSRTGSYGYTF; CDR3 DNA: TGCGCCAGCAGCAGTAGGACAGGGAGCTATGGCTACACCTTC; D gene: TRBD1; J gene: TRBJ1-2; V gene: TRBV4-1; clone size: .
CDR3 protein: CASSLLTSGVYEQYF; CDR3 DNA: TGCGCCAGCAGCCTCCTTACTAGCGGGGTCTACGAGCAGTACTTC; D gene: TRBD2; J gene: TRBJ2-7; V gene: TRBV5-1; clone size: few
CDR3 protein: CSAEKLAGVREQYF; CDR3 DNA: TGCAGTGCTGAGAAGCTAGCGGGGGTAAGGGAGCAGTACTTC; D gene: TRBD2; J gene: TRBJ2-7; V gene: TRBV20-1; clone size: few
CDR3 protein: CASSDQTGGSYNEQFF; CDR3 DNA: TGTGCCAGCAGCGATCAGACAGGGGGCTCCTACAATGAGCAGTTCTTC; D gene: TRBD1; J gene: TRBJ2-1; V gene: TRBV9; clone size: many
CDR3 protein: CASSAHPVLGGEHVDTQYF; CDR3 DNA: TGTGCCAGCAGTGCGCACCCCGTCCTGGGGGGCGAGCACGTGGATACGCAGTATTTT; D gene: .; J gene: TRBJ2-3; V gene: TRBV25-1; clone size: .
CDR3 protein: CASSVTGGNEKLFF; CDR3 DNA: TGTGCCAGCAGCGTTACCGGGGGGAATGAAAAACTGTTTTTT; D gene: .; J gene: TRBJ1-4; V gene: TRBV9; clone size: .
CDR3 protein: CASRNRDRGNTEAFF; CDR3 DNA: TGTGCCAGCCGAAACCGGGACAGGGGAAACACTGAAGCTTTCTTT; D gene: TRBD1; J gene: TRBJ1-1; V gene: TRBV5-8; clone size: once
CDR3 protein: CASSQEDSNYGYTF; CDR3 DNA: TGCGCCAGCAGCCAAGAAGACAGTAACTATGGCTACACCTTC; D gene: .; J gene: TRBJ1-2; V gene: TRBV4-3; clone size: few
CDR3 protein: CATSEPKTGGGEQYF; CDR3 DNA: TGTGCCACCAGTGAACCCAAGACAGGGGGCGGCGAGCAGTACTTC; D gene: TRBD1; J gene: TRBJ2-7; V gene: TRBV24-1; clone size: .
CDR3 protein: CASSKSSERQRTSGNTIYF; CDR3 DNA: TGTGCCAGCAGCAAATCAAGCGAGCGACAGAGAACGTCTGGAAACACCATATATTTT; D gene: .; J gene: TRBJ1-3; V gene: TRBV21-1; clone size: .
CDR3 protein: CASSPSQWGIYGYTF; CDR3 DNA: TGTGCCAGCAGCCCCTCCCAATGGGGGATCTATGGCTACACCTTC; D gene: .; J gene: TRBJ1-2; V gene: TRBV6-9; clone size: few
CDR3 protein: CASSSRTGIGELFF; CDR3 DNA: TGTGCCAGCAGTTCGAGGACAGGAATCGGGGAGCTGTTTTTT; D gene: TRBD1; J gene: TRBJ2-2; V gene: TRBV27; clone size: few
CDR3 protein: CASSLEGRMGNIQYF; CDR3 DNA: TGTGCCAGCAGTTTAGAGGGGCGGATGGGAAACATTCAGTACTTC; D gene: .; J gene: TRBJ2-4; V gene: TRBV12-3/TRBV12-4; clone size: few
CDR3 protein: CASRLVAANYGYTF; CDR3 DNA: TGTGCCAGCAGACTAGTCGCTGCTAACTATGGCTACACCTTC; D gene: .; J gene: TRBJ1-2; V gene: TRBV5-6; clone size: few
CDR3 protein: CAINNRGNTEAFF; CDR3 DNA: TGTGCCATCAACAACAGGGGTAACACTGAAGCTTTCTTT; D gene: TRBD1; J gene: TRBJ1-1; V gene: TRBV10-3; clone size: .
CDR3 protein: CASSYPLSNQPQHF; CDR3 DNA: TGTGCCAGCAGTTATCCTCTTAGCAATCAGCCCCAGCATTTT; D gene: .; J gene: TRBJ1-5; V gene: TRBV6-1; clone size: .
CDR3 protein: CASSLGTSGVLQETQYF; CDR3 DNA: TGTGCCAGCAGCTTAGGGACTAGCGGGGTACTACAAGAGACCCAGTACTTC; D gene: TRBD2; J gene: TRBJ2-5; V gene: TRBV7-9; clone size: many
CDR3 protein: CASGRSGNPYGYTF; CDR3 DNA: TGTGCCAGCGGAAGGTCCGGGAACCCATATGGCTACACCTTC; D gene: .; J gene: TRBJ1-2; V gene: TRBV6-5; clone size: few
CDR3 protein: CTLGGDTGELFF; CDR3 DNA: TGCACCCTGGGGGGGGACACCGGGGAGCTGTTTTTT; D gene: TRBD2; J gene: TRBJ2-2; V gene: TRBV29-1; clone size: few
CDR3 protein: CASRWTNSNEQFF; CDR3 DNA: TGTGCCAGCAGATGGACTAACTCGAATGAGCAGTTCTTC; D gene: .; J gene: TRBJ2-1; V gene: TRBV7-2; clone size: .
CDR3 protein: CASSPGGGQFVETQYF; CDR3 DNA: TGTGCCAGCAGCCCGGGGGGGGGCCAGTTTGTTGAGACCCAGTACTTC; D gene: TRBD2; J gene: TRBJ2-5; V gene: TRBV4-2; clone size: few
CDR3 protein: CASSQGVSGGRYEQYF; CDR3 DNA: TGCGCCAGCAGCCAAGGGGTTTCGGGGGGCCGGTACGAGCAGTACTTC; D gene: .; J gene: TRBJ2-7; V gene: TRBV4-3; clone size: .
CDR3 protein: CSAGLAGNEQFF; CDR3 DNA: TGCAGTGCTGGACTAGCGGGGAATGAGCAGTTCTTC; D gene: TRBD2; J gene: TRBJ2-1; V gene: TRBV20-1; clone size: .
CDR3 protein: CASSQGTGRGGQFF; CDR3 DNA: TGCGCCAGCAGCCAAGGGACAGGGCGCGGGGGGCAGTTCTTC; D gene: .; J gene: TRBJ2-1; V gene: TRBV4-3; clone size: few
CDR3 protein: CASSQDLLSRVGNQETQYF; CDR3 DNA: TGCGCCAGCAGCCAAGATCTCCTTTCCCGGGTGGGCAATCAAGAGACCCAGTACTTC; D gene: .; J gene: TRBJ2-5; V gene: TRBV4-3; clone size: many
CDR3 protein: CSASTGAVQETQYF; CDR3 DNA: TGCAGTGCTAGTACGGGCGCGGTCCAAGAGACCCAGTACTTC; D gene: .; J gene: TRBJ2-5; V gene: TRBV20-1; clone size: few
CDR3 protein: CSVENRGMTQYF; CDR3 DNA: TGCAGCGTTGAAAACAGGGGTATGACGCAGTATTTT; D gene: TRBD1; J gene: TRBJ2-3; V gene: TRBV29-1; clone size: .
CDR3 protein: CASTSARTRGDTQYF; CDR3 DNA: TGCGCCAGCACCTCCGCGAGGACACGAGGGGATACGCAGTATTTT; D gene: .; J gene: TRBJ2-3; V gene: TRBV5-1; clone size: few
CDR3 protein: CAISGPTGNEQFF; CDR3 DNA: TGTGCCATCAGTGGACCAACAGGTAATGAGCAGTTCTTC; D gene: .; J gene: TRBJ2-1; V gene: TRBV10-3; clone size: few
CDR3 protein: CSARGGSGNTIYF; CDR3 DNA: TGCAGTGCACGCGGGGGCTCTGGAAACACCATATATTTT; D gene: .; J gene: TRBJ1-3; V gene: TRBV20-1; clone size: .
CDR3 protein: CASSYWRLSAGQNTGELFF; CDR3 DNA: TGTGCCAGCAGTTACTGGCGCTTGTCAGCCGGCCAGAACACCGGGGAGCTGTTTTTT; D gene: .; J gene: TRBJ2-2; V gene: TRBV6-2/TRBV6-3; clone size: .